These T cell receptor beta chains were read from a single sample in a study of cytomegalovirus exposure and HLA in healthy donors. The table came from immunoSEQ multiplex PCR; TCRdb's copy has only in-frame clones and leaves some out. The sample lists roughly 120,000 clones; around 67% were seen once. Sequencing was done on a sample of PBMCs. These receptors were collected from a woman in her forties in good health and CMV-seropositive. Each CDR3 is given with its conserved first and last residue. D genes are given only for firm matches. Rows give clone size only sometimes, using once, few, many, or a class for an expanded clone.

>NA|TRBV19|TRBJ1-1|NA
CASSIGNLRNTEAFF
TGTGCCAGTAGTATAGGAAACCTCAGGAACACTGAAGCTTTCTTT
>NA|TRBV7-8|TRBJ2-3|TRBD2
CASSISTSGGTDTQYF
TGTGCCAGCAGCATTTCGACTAGCGGGGGAACAGATACGCAGTATTTT
>NA|TRBV5-5|TRBJ1-2|NA
CASSLVQNNYGYTF
TGTGCCAGTAGCTTGGTCCAAAATAACTATGGCTACACCTTC
>few|TRBV6-5|TRBJ1-1|NA
CASRPMVRNTEAFF
TGTGCCAGCAGGCCCATGGTGAGAAACACTGAAGCTTTCTTT
>NA|TRBV6-5|TRBJ1-2|TRBD1
CASSRGQGRGYTF
TGTGCCAGCAGCCGGGGACAGGGACGGGGCTACACCTTC
>NA|TRBV7-9|TRBJ2-7|NA
CASSSERLHYEQYF
TGTGCCAGCAGCAGCGAGCGGCTCCACTACGAGCAGTACTTC
>few|TRBV23-1|TRBJ2-3|NA
CASSPATRGSDTQYF
TGCGCCAGCAGTCCCGCGACGCGAGGGTCAGATACGCAGTATTTT
>few|TRBV5-6|TRBJ2-7|TRBD2
CASSRLAVPYEQYF
TGTGCCAGCAGCCGACTAGCGGTGCCCTACGAGCAGTACTTC
>NA|TRBV5-4|TRBJ1-2|TRBD1
CASSQAGTGIRYGYTF
TGCGCCAGCAGCCAGGCCGGGACAGGGATTAGGTATGGCTACACCTTC
>NA|TRBV7-3|TRBJ2-2|TRBD2
CASSSKLAGGLFSGTGELFF
TGTGCCAGCAGCTCTAAACTAGCGGGAGGTTTATTTAGTGGCACCGGGGAGCTGTTTTTT
>NA|TRBV7-2|TRBJ2-2|TRBD1
CASSSKGTGTATNTGELFF
TGTGCCAGCAGCTCCAAAGGAACCGGGACAGCCACGAACACCGGGGAGCTGTTTTTT
>NA|TRBV6-1|TRBJ2-7|NA
CASGGRGDEQYF
TGTGCCAGTGGTGGCAGGGGCGACGAGCAGTACTTC
>NA|TRBV11-2|TRBJ2-3|NA
CASTPTGISTDTQYF
TGTGCCAGCACTCCGACAGGCATTTCCACAGATACGCAGTATTTT
>NA|TRBV7-2|TRBJ2-7|NA
CASSRARSGGPYEQYF
TGTGCCAGCAGCCGGGCCAGAAGCGGAGGGCCCTACGAGCAGTACTTC
>NA|TRBV6-6|TRBJ1-1|NA
CASSYETGPTEAFF
TGTGCCAGCAGTTACGAAACAGGGCCCACTGAAGCTTTCTTT
>NA|TRBV30|TRBJ1-3|NA
CAWRADSYSGNTIYF
TGTGCCTGGAGGGCAGACAGCTACTCTGGAAACACCATATATTTT
>few|TRBV5-1|TRBJ2-2|NA
CASAGQGTLTGELFF
TGCGCCAGCGCAGGCCAGGGCACTCTTACCGGGGAGCTGTTTTTT
>NA|TRBV7-3|TRBJ2-1|NA
CASSYAHGNEQFF
TGTGCCAGCAGCTACGCGCACGGGAATGAGCAGTTCTTC
>NA|TRBV28|TRBJ1-2|NA
CASSLDRRPKYGYTF
TGTGCCAGCAGTTTAGACAGGCGCCCTAAATATGGCTACACCTTC
>NA|TRBV4-3|TRBJ2-7|NA
CASSQDRRVYEQYF
TGCGCCAGCAGCCAAGATAGGAGGGTCTACGAGCAGTACTTC
>once|TRBV6-1|TRBJ2-1|NA
CASSGLGTVGAYNEQFF
TGTGCCAGCAGTGGACTGGGCACTGTAGGGGCCTACAATGAGCAGTTCTTC
>NA|TRBV6-5|TRBJ2-7|NA
CASRRTRDWGHEQYF
TGTGCCAGCAGGCGTACCCGGGACTGGGGCCACGAGCAGTACTTC
>NA|TRBV30|TRBJ1-3|NA
CAWSWAGQGNTIYF
TGTGCCTGGAGTTGGGCAGGGCAGGGAAACACCATATATTTT
>NA|TRBV5-5|TRBJ1-1|NA
CASSLVGRATEAFF
TGTGCCAGCAGCTTGGTTGGCAGGGCAACTGAAGCTTTCTTT
>NA|TRBV7-9|TRBJ2-1|NA
CASSLSPSLGGDNEQFF
TGTGCCAGCAGCTTATCCCCATCTCTCGGCGGGGACAATGAGCAGTTCTTC